The 10 T cell receptor beta chains in this list originate from one sample, sequenced in a study of blood T cell repertoires in COVID-19. TCRdb keeps only in-frame clones here, not all; method: immunoSEQ multiplex PCR. The sample yields over 130,000 clones, 84% seen once. The sample was peripheral blood. The origin of the receptors is a man between 25 and 39 years old with COVID-19, enrolled during active disease.

The chain joins TRBV18 to TRBJ2-3; D gene unclear. Trimming took 3 bases from V and 0 from J, leaving 19 bases between them. The germline V gene has CDR1 KGHSH and CDR2 LQKENI. The CDR3 has 18 residues. CDR3 in DNA: TGTGCCAGCTCACCTGTACCTGTGGGCCTTTCTAGCACAGATACGCAGTATTTT. Protein sequence: CASSPVPVGLSSTDTQYF.

The chain is built from TRBV4-2 and TRBJ2-1, with D perhaps matching TRBD2 (6 bases). The V end was cut by 1 base, the J end by 6 bases, with 13 bases between. Germline CDR1 and CDR2: LGHNA and YNFKEQ. This CDR3 comprises 15 residues. The CDR3 loop reads CASSQGSTSLNEQFF. Written as DNA, the CDR3 is TGTGCCAGCAGCCAAGGCTCCACTAGCCTCAATGAGCAGTTCTTC.

The V gene is TRBV30, the J gene TRBJ1-2, with TRBD1 as a possible D gene (6 bases). The CDR3 has 12 amino acids. Per the germline V gene, CDR1 is GTSNPN and CDR2 is SVGIG (reference sequence). Between the trimmed V and J ends, which lost 2 bases and 5 bases, there was a span of 9 bases. The CDR3 DNA sequence: TGTGCCTGGAGTCCGGACAGATATGGCTACACCTTC. Its translation is CAWSPDRYGYTF.

The chain joins TRBV27 to TRBJ1-1; D is uncertain. The V gene lost 5 bases and the J gene lost 4 bases, with 14 bases spanning the gap. The CDR3 length is 14 residues. Germline V gene sequence: CDR1 MNHEY, CDR2 SMNVEV (reference sequence). The CDR3 region has the DNA TGTGCCAGCAGTCATGACTTGATGGGCACTGAAGCTTTCTTT. Its translation is CASSHDLMGTEAFF.

The rearrangement joins TRBV19 to TRBJ1-4; 9 bases are a match to TRBD1. This CDR3 contains 15 residues. The germline gives CDR1 LNHDA, CDR2 SQIVND (reference sequence). The V segment lost 4 bases and the J segment 8 bases; nucleotides outside the gene matches: 8. In DNA, the CDR3 is TGTGCCAGTAGTAGTCTCGGGACAGGGAACGAAAAACTGTTTTTT. Encoded protein: CASSSLGTGNEKLFF.

The V gene is TRBV7-2, the J gene TRBJ1-1, with no clear D. Trimming took off 2 bases at V and 0 bases at J, with 7 bases between the two ends. CDR1 is SGHTA and CDR2 is FQGNSA in the germline V gene. The CDR3 has 14 residues. The CDR3 DNA is TGTGCCAGCAGCTTAACAGCCCTGAACACTGAAGCTTTCTTT. Residues: CASSLTALNTEAFF.

The V and J genes are TRBV6-5 and TRBJ2-1; TRBD2 matches at 7 bases. V shed 2 bases and J 9 bases; nucleotides not matched to a gene: 4. The CDR3 is made up of 13 amino acids. CDR1 is MNHEY, CDR2 SVGAGI, per germline. CDR3 residues: CASSYQERGEQFF. The CDR3 coding sequence is TGTGCCAGCAGTTACCAGGAGCGGGGTGAGCAGTTCTTC.

The V call is TRBV6-5, the J call TRBJ1-2; 8 nucleotides line up with TRBD1. Germline lookup yields CDR1 MNHEY and CDR2 SVGAGI. This CDR3 region has 15 residues. The ends lost 5 bases at V and 4 bases at J; junction bases unmatched: 9. The CDR3 protein is CASSNRQGFVYGYTF. CDR3 sequence (DNA): TGTGCCAGCAGTAACAGACAGGGGTTTGTCTATGGCTACACCTTC.

This clone was observed a few times. V usage is TRBV6-5 and J usage is TRBJ1-1; possible D gene TRBD1, 6 bases. Trimming took 3 bases from V and 11 from J, leaving 16 bases between them. The CDR3 extends over 13 amino acids. Germline V gene lookup returns CDR1 MNHEY and CDR2 SVGAGI. CDR3 coding DNA: TGTGCCAGCAGTTATGGGGAGACAGGACGTGCTTTCTTT. Amino acid sequence: CASSYGETGRAFF.

The gene calls are TRBV6-5 and TRBJ2-7; D is possibly TRBD1 (5 bases). CDR1 MNHEY and CDR2 SVGAGI come from the germline V gene. The CDR3 has 11 amino acids. Deletions cut 6 bases from V and 4 bases from J, with 7 bases between. The CDR3 coding sequence is TGTGCCAGCAGAGGGGTTTACGAGCAGTACTTC. Residues: CASRGVYEQYF.